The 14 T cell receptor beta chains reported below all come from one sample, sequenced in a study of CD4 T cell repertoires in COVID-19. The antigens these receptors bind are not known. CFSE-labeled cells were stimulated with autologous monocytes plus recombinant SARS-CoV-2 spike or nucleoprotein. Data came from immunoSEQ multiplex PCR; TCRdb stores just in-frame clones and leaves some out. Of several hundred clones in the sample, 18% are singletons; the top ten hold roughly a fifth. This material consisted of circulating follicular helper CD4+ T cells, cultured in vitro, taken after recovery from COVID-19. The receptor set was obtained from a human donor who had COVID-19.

The CDR3 protein is CATQGRGVETQYF. CDR3 nucleotide sequence: TGTGCCACTCAGGGCAGGGGCGTGGAGACCCAGTACTTC. V gene TRBV24-1 combines with J gene TRBJ2-5, with D tentatively TRBD1 (6 bases). Trimming pared 10 bases from V and 5 bases from J, leaving 16 bases between. Germline V gene lookup returns CDR1 KGHDR and CDR2 SFDVKD. The CDR3 covers 13 residues.

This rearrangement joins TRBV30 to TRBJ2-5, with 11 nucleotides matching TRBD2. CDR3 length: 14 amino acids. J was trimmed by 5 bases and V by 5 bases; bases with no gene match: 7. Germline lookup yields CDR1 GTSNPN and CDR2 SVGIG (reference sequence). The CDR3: CAWGGLADVETQYF. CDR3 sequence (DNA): TGTGCCTGGGGGGGACTAGCGGATGTGGAGACCCAGTACTTC. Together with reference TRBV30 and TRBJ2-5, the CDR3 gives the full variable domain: SQTIHQWPATLVQPVGSPLSLECTVEGTSNPNLYWYRQAAGRGLQLLFYSVGIGQISSEVPQNLSASRPQDRQFILSSKKLLLSDSGFYLCAWGGLADVETQYFGPGTRLLVL.

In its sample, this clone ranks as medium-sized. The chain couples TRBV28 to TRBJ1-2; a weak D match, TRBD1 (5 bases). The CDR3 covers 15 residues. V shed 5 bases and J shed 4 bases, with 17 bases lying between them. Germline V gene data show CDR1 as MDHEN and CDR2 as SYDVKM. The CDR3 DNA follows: TGTGCCAGCAGTCTGACGCCGGGACCGGGCTATGGCTACACCTTC. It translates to CASSLTPGPGYGYTF.

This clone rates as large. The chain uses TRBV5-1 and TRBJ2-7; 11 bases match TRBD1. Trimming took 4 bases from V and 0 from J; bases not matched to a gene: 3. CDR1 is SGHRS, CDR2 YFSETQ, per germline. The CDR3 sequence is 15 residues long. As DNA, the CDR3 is TGCGCCAGCAGCGCAGGACAGGGGGCCTCCTACGAGCAGTACGTC. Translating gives CASSAGQGASYEQYV.

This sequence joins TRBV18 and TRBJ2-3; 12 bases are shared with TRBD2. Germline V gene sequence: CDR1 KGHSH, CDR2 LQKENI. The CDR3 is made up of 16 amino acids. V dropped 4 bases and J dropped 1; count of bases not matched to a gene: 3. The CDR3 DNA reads TGTGCCAGCTCACTACTAGCGGGGGGAGGCACAGATACGCAGTATTTT. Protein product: CASSLLAGGGTDTQYF.

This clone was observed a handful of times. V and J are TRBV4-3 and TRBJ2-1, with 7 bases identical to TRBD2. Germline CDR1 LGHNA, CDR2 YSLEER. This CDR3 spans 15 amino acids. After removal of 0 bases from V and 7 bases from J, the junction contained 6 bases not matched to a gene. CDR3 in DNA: TGCGCCAGCAGCCAAGATAGTCTAGCGGAAAATGAGCAGTTCTTC. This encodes CASSQDSLAENEQFF.

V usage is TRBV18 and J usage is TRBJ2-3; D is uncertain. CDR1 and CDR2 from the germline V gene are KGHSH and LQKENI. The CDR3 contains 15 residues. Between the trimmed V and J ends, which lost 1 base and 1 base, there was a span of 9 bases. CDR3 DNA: TGTGCCAGCTCACCACGCGGCGGCCGCACAGATACGCAGTATTTT. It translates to CASSPRGGRTDTQYF.

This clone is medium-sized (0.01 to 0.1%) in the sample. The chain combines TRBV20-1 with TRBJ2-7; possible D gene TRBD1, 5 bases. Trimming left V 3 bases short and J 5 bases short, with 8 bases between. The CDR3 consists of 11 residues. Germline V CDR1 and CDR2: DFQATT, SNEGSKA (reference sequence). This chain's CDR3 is CSASRGNEQYV. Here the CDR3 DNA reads TGCAGTGCTAGTAGGGGTAACGAGCAGTACGTC.

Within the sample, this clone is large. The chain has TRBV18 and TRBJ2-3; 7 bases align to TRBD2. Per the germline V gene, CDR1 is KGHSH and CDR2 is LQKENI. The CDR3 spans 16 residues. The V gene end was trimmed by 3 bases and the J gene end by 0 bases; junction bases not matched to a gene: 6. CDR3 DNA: TGTGCCAGCTCACCCCCCCCGGGACTAAGCACAGATACGCAGTATTTT. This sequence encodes CASSPPPGLSTDTQYF.

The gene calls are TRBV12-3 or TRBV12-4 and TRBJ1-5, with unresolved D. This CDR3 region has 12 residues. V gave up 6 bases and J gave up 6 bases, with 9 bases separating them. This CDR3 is CASSSGFQPQHF. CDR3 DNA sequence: TGTGCCAGCAGCTCGGGCTTTCAGCCCCAGCATTTT.

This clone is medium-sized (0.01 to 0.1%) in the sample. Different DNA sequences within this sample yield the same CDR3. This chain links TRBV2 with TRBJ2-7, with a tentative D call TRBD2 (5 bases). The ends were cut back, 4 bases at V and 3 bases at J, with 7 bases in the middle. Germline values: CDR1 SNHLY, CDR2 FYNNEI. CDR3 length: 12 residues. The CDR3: CASSVEGYEQYF. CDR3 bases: TGTGCCAGCAGTGTAGAGGGCTACGAGCAGTACTTC.

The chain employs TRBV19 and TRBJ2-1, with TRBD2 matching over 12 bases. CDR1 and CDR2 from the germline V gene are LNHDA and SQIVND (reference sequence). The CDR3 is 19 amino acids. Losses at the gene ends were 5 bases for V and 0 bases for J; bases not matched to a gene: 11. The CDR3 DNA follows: TGTGCCAGTAGTCCCAGACTAGCGGGGGCCATCAGCTCCTACAATGAGCAGTTCTTC. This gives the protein CASSPRLAGAISSYNEQFF.

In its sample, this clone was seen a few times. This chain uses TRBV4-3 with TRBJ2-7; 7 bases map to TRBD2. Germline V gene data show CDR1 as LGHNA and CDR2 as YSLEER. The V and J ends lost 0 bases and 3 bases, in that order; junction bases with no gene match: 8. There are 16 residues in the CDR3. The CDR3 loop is CASSQDPSGAFYEQYF. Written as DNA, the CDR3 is TGCGCCAGCAGCCAAGATCCCAGCGGGGCTTTCTACGAGCAGTACTTC.

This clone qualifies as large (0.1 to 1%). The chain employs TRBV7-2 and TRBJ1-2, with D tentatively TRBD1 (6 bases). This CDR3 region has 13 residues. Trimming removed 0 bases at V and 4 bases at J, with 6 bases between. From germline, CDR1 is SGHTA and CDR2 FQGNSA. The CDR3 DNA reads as TGTGCCAGCAGCTTAGCGGACAGCTATGGCTACACCTTC. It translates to CASSLADSYGYTF.